This TCR beta chain was found in a study of Ad26.COV2.S vaccination and SARS-CoV-2 variants. Study summary: Enrolled in COV1001, the donor was in the Ad26.COV2.S trial arm, which received the vaccine. Study-wide points: The placebo group had lower spike-specific TCR breadth than the vaccine recipients did. In TCR breadth and depth analyses, total T cell responses may have been underestimated.

Profiled with immunoSEQ multiplex PCR; TCRdb holds only in-frame clones, not every one. In the table there are 350,000 to 400,000 clones, about 88% of which are singletons. Trimming cost V 3 bases and J 3 bases; bases outside gene matches: 8. The CDR3 has 16 residues. In germline, CDR1 is LNHNV, CDR2 YYDKDF (reference sequence). Turning to this clone: Antigen: not known.

Treatment meaning: around 19 received Ad26.COV2.S at low or high dose, single or two shots; 5 received placebo; per-sample allocation not given. Sampling happened 63 days after the first vaccine or placebo injection. This TCR was recovered from a person aged 18-60 years who received the Ad26.COV2.S COVID-19 vaccine or a placebo. The V and J genes are TRBV15 and TRBJ2-7; 10 bases are a match to TRBD1. The source was peripheral blood, collected in a trial of Ad26.COV2.S vaccine versus placebo. The CDR3 nucleotides are TGTGCCACCAGCAGTGACGACAGGGGGCTCCTCTACGAGCAGTACTTC. Residues: CATSSDDRGLLYEQYF.